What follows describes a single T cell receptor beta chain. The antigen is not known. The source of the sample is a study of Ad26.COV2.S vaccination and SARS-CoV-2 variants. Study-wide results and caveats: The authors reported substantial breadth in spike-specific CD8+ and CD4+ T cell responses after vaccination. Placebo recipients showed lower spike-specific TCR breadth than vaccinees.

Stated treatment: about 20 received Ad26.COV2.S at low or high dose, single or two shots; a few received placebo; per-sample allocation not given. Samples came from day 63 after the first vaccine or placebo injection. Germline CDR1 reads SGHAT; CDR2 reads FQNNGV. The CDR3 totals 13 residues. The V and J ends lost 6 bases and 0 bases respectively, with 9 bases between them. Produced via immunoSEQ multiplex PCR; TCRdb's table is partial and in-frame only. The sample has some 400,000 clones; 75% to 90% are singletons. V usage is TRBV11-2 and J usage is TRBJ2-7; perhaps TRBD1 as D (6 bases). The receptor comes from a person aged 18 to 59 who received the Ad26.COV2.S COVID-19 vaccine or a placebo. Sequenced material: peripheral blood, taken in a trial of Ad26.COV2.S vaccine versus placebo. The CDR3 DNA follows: TGTGCCAGCAGGTCGGACAGCTCCTACGAGCAGTACTTC. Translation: CASRSDSSYEQYF.